These 23 T cell receptor beta chains were all obtained from the same sample, sequenced in a study of T-cell reconstitution after alpha-beta-depleted transplantation in children. The authors prepared the TCRbeta library with unique molecular identifiers. TCRdb used MiXCR to reprocess the PCR reads, holding one entry per CDR3 protein. The sample shows about 240,000 distinct CDR3 sequences, over 20% of them seen only once. The sequencing used PBMCs, collected before TCRalphabeta/CD19-depleted stem cell transplant. All receptors come from a girl aged 2 to 9 with Fanconi anemia, due to receive a stem cell transplant.

In its sample, this clonotype was seen a few times. The V gene is TRBV6-1, the J gene TRBJ1-6; 7 bases map to TRBD1. The CDR3 consists of 16 residues. The germline V gene encodes CDR1 MNHNS and CDR2 SASEGT. After removal of 0 bases from V and 8 bases from J, the junction contained 7 bases not matched to a gene. This CDR3 is CASSEAVGQGDSPLHF. CDR3 DNA sequence: TGTGCCAGCAGTGAAGCGGTTGGCCAGGGGGATTCACCCCTCCACTTT.

Many counts were recorded for this clonotype. In DNA form, the CDR3 reads TGTGCCAGCACCTGGGGGGGAGTGAGACAAGAGACCCAGTACTTC. It encodes CASTWGGVRQETQYF. J is TRBJ2-5 and V is TRBV12-3 or TRBV12-4; TRBD2 agrees at 7 bases. This CDR3 is built from 15 residues. J lost 2 bases, V lost 7 bases, and 10 bases had no gene match.

The J gene is TRBJ1-5, the V gene TRBV20-1; D not resolved. Trimming cost V 8 bases and J 0 bases, with 20 bases left between them. The CDR3 runs 16 residues. From germline, CDR1 is DFQATT and CDR2 SNEGSKA (reference sequence). CDR3 in amino acids: CSSPAGVPLSNQPQHF. The DNA for the CDR3 is TGCAGTTCTCCCGCGGGAGTTCCCCTTAGCAATCAGCCCCAGCATTTT.

This clonotype came up many times. The rearrangement uses TRBV10-3 and TRBJ1-1; D is possibly TRBD1 (5 bases). Germline values: CDR1 ENHRY, CDR2 SYGVKD. CDR3 length: 14 residues. V lost 4 bases and J lost 1, with 10 bases in between. DNA of the CDR3: TGTGCCATCAGTGGGTTACAGGAGAACACTGAAGCTTTCTTT. This codes for CAISGLQENTEAFF.

This chain links TRBV28 with TRBJ2-2, with a weak D call TRBD1 (6 bases). Germline loops: CDR1 MDHEN, CDR2 SYDVKM. There are 17 residues in the CDR3. Trimming left V 5 bases short and J 1 base short, with 17 bases between. The CDR3 sequence: CASSPGSGTLNTGELFF. The CDR3 DNA is TGTGCCAGCAGTCCCGGATCCGGGACACTGAACACCGGGGAGCTGTTTTTT.

The chain joins TRBV7-3 to TRBJ2-2, with D possibly matching TRBD2 (5 bases). The CDR3 contains 17 residues. V gave up 5 bases and J gave up 0 bases, with 16 bases separating them. Germline CDR1 SGHTA, CDR2 FQGTGA. This CDR3 reads CASSVTNPSTNTGELFF. The CDR3 bases are TGTGCCAGCAGCGTGACTAACCCTAGTACGAACACCGGGGAGCTGTTTTTT.

This CDR3 reads CASSQEMGLAKNIQYF. The CDR3 nucleotides read TGTGCCAGCAGCCAAGAAATGGGACTAGCCAAAAACATTCAGTACTTC. This rearrangement joins TRBV4-2 to TRBJ2-4; D is perhaps TRBD2 (6 bases). CDR1 is LGHNA and CDR2 is YNFKEQ in the germline V gene. This CDR3 spans 16 amino acids. The germline V and J ends were trimmed by 0 bases and 0 bases, with 9 bases remaining between them.

The chain employs TRBV11-2 and TRBJ2-3; 11 nucleotides align to TRBD2. The V gene's germline CDR1 is SGHAT and CDR2 FQNNGV. V was clipped by 3 bases and J by 1 base; unmatched bases: 15. The CDR3 contains 20 residues. The CDR3 DNA reads as TGTGCCAGCAGCTTGGTACTAGCGGGAGTACCCACCCGTCGCACAGATACGCAGTATTTT. This encodes CASSLVLAGVPTRRTDTQYF.

The J gene is TRBJ2-7, the V gene TRBV20-1; 8 bases fit TRBD2. Germline values: CDR1 DFQATT, CDR2 SNEGSKA (reference sequence). The V gene end was trimmed by 1 base and the J gene end by 6 bases; junction bases not matched to a gene: 5. The CDR3 is 13 residues long. The CDR3 DNA sequence: TGCAGTGCTAGAGTTAATAGCGGGGCCGAGCAGTACTTC. Its translation: CSARVNSGAEQYF.

This clonotype was seen at least ten times. V and J are TRBV12-3 or TRBV12-4 and TRBJ2-3, with D perhaps TRBD2 (5 bases). Trimming stripped 4 bases from V and 0 bases from J, with 11 bases between. This CDR3 comprises 15 residues. CDR3 sequence: CASSSSGTSTDTQYF. CDR3 DNA sequence: TGTGCCAGCAGTTCAAGCGGAACTAGCACAGATACGCAGTATTTT.

This clonotype was recorded at least ten times. The CDR3 nucleotides read TGCAGCGTTGTGTCGACTAGAAGGCAGACCCAGTACTTC. Its translation: CSVVSTRRQTQYF. V gene TRBV29-1 combines with J gene TRBJ2-5; tentatively, D is TRBD2 (6 bases). V was trimmed by 4 bases and J by 6 bases, leaving 15 bases between them. The CDR3 is made up of 13 amino acids. Per the germline V gene, CDR1 is SQVTM and CDR2 is ANQGSEA.

This clonotype has at least ten counts. The chain recombines TRBV20-1 with TRBJ1-1; D uncertain. V dropped 5 bases and J dropped 10 bases, with 20 bases sitting between them. In germline, CDR1 is DFQATT, CDR2 SNEGSKA (reference sequence). The CDR3 loop spans 13 amino acids. The CDR3 nucleotides are TGCAGTGCTGGATTGTGGGAGTGGGGAGGAGCTTTCTTT. Amino acids: CSAGLWEWGGAFF.

This clonotype was seen a handful of times. This rearrangement joins TRBV12-3 or TRBV12-4 to TRBJ2-2, with D tentatively TRBD1 (5 bases). The CDR3 extends over 13 amino acids. Trimming removed 4 bases at V and 6 bases at J, with 9 bases between. The CDR3: CASSSIGAGELFF. For the CDR3, the DNA is TGTGCCAGCAGTTCAATAGGGGCCGGGGAGCTGTTTTTT.

The V call is TRBV28, the J call TRBJ2-3; no reliable D call. Germline values: CDR1 MDHEN, CDR2 SYDVKM. V lost 7 bases to trimming and J lost 0 bases, with 8 bases between them. The CDR3 is made up of 13 amino acids. This CDR3 is CASTPDSTDTQYF. CDR3 nucleotide sequence: TGTGCCAGCACCCCGGACAGCACAGATACGCAGTATTTT.

V is TRBV15 and J is TRBJ1-4, with TRBD1 matching over 8 bases. There are 14 residues in the CDR3. Germline V gene data show CDR1 as LNHNV and CDR2 as YYDKDF (reference sequence). The J segment lost 7 bases and the V segment lost 3 bases, leaving 4 bases of the junction unmatched. The CDR3 DNA reads TGTGCCACCAGCAGGGACAGGGCGCCTGAAAAACTGTTTTTT. It yields the protein CATSRDRAPEKLFF.

The chain employs TRBV20-1 and TRBJ2-1; possibly TRBD2 for D (5 bases). Germline V gene sequence: CDR1 DFQATT, CDR2 SNEGSKA (reference sequence). The CDR3 runs to 14 residues. V dropped 0 bases and J dropped 4 bases, with 10 bases sitting between them. CDR3 coding DNA: TGCAGTGCTAGAGATCCTGGGAGATACAATGAGCAGTTCTTC. This translates into CSARDPGRYNEQFF.

V is TRBV28 and J is TRBJ2-1; D is perhaps TRBD1 or TRBD2 (5 bases each). V was pared by 3 bases and J by 10 bases, with 13 bases between. Germline V gene sequence: CDR1 MDHEN, CDR2 SYDVKM. The CDR3 spans 13 residues. The CDR3 region is CASSFPKGSEQFF. The CDR3 DNA reads as TGTGCCAGCAGTTTCCCCAAGGGGAGCGAGCAGTTCTTC.

This clonotype was seen many times. V and J are TRBV12-3 or TRBV12-4 and TRBJ2-7; perhaps TRBD1 as D (6 bases). The V and J ends lost 6 bases and 2 bases respectively, with 14 bases between them. The CDR3 spans 14 residues. CDR3 in DNA: TGTGCCAGCAGCACAGGGTTCGGCCCCTACGAGCAGTACTTC. Its protein is CASSTGFGPYEQYF.

This rearrangement joins TRBV13 to TRBJ2-1; TRBD1 matches 8 bases. Trimming at V came to 5 bases and at J to 6 bases, leaving 12 bases not matched to a gene. This CDR3 contains 16 residues. CDR1 and CDR2 (germline): PRHDT, FYEKMQ (reference sequence). CDR3 coding DNA: TGTGCCAGCAGCCCAAGGGGGACAGGTGGTCTCAATGAGCAGTTCTTC. This gives the protein CASSPRGTGGLNEQFF.

Concerning this clonotype: A much bigger clone sits one base away, suggesting this may be a read error. The rearrangement uses TRBV28 and TRBJ2-3; 8 positions agree with TRBD2. The CDR3 loop spans 15 amino acids. CDR1 is MDHEN, CDR2 SYDVKM, per germline. The trim removed 6 bases at V and 4 bases at J, leaving 9 bases unmatched. The CDR3 coding sequence is TGTGCCAGCAGGTACGCGGGGGGTGATGCAGATACGCAGTATTTT. It specifies CASRYAGGDADTQYF.

This clonotype was counted only a few times. The rearrangement uses TRBV29-1 and TRBJ1-3; D gene unclear. Trimming removed 5 bases from V and 4 bases from J, with 12 bases in between. Germline CDR1 reads SQVTM; CDR2 reads ANQGSEA. The CDR3 totals 13 residues. CDR3: CSVSLNTGNTIYF. The CDR3 DNA reads TGCAGCGTTTCATTAAATACAGGAAACACCATATATTTT.

There are many counts of this clonotype. This sequence joins TRBV27 and TRBJ2-3, with TRBD2 identical over 11 bases. CDR1 is MNHEY, CDR2 SMNVEV, per germline (reference sequence). This CDR3 is 15 amino acids long. The ends lost 6 bases at V and 5 bases at J; junction bases unmatched: 7. Here the CDR3 reads CASSQLAGAEDTQYF. DNA for the CDR3: TGTGCCAGCAGCCAACTAGCGGGAGCTGAAGATACGCAGTATTTT.

There are many counts of this clonotype. CDR3 sequence: CASSSGASGGYNEQFF. In DNA form, the CDR3 reads TGCGCCAGCAGCTCCGGGGCTAGCGGGGGGTACAATGAGCAGTTCTTC. The J gene is TRBJ2-1, the V gene TRBV5-1; 11 nucleotides match TRBD2. CDR1 SGHRS and CDR2 YFSETQ come from the germline V gene. V gave up 3 bases and J gave up 4 bases; unmatched junction bases: 6. This CDR3 region has 16 residues.